A selection of T cell receptor beta chains follows, all from one sample in a study of T cell responses to AZD1222 COVID-19 vaccine. Assay used: immunoSEQ multiplex PCR; TCRdb lists only in-frame clones, some missing. This table holds 250,000 to 300,000 clones, roughly 93% found once. Here the sequenced sample was peripheral blood, taken 28 days after the second AZD1222 dose. All receptors derive from an adult who received the AZD1222 COVID-19 vaccine. Each CDR3 is given with its conserved first and last residue. The D gene is left open where the match is weak. The listing skips clone size in some rows; elsewhere it reads once, few, many or a size class.

v_gene	j_gene	d_gene	abundance	len	CDR3aa	CDR3nt
TRBV5-6	TRBJ1-6	.	.	16	CASSLRVLGDYSPLHF	TGTGCCAGCAGCTTGAGAGTTCTCGGGGACTATTCACCCCTCCACTTT
TRBV5-1	TRBJ1-3	.	.	13	CASSGSSGNTIYF	TGCGCCAGCAGCGGAAGCTCTGGAAACACCATATATTTT
TRBV28	TRBJ2-5	.	.	12	CASRGQPWAQYF	TGTGCCAGCAGAGGACAGCCCTGGGCCCAGTACTTC
TRBV4-2	TRBJ1-2	TRBD1	.	13	CASSPGQVGGYTF	TGTGCCAGCAGCCCCGGACAGGTCGGGGGCTACACCTTC
TRBV7-9	TRBJ2-7	.	once	13	CASSLPGSSEQYF	TGTGCCAGCAGCCTCCCTGGGTCATCCGAGCAGTACTTC
TRBV27	TRBJ2-3	TRBD2	once	17	CASSLLGIGRETDTQYF	TGTGCCAGCAGTTTATTAGGCATCGGGCGGGAGACAGATACGCAGTATTTT
TRBV2	TRBJ2-5	.	.	14	CASSRDRYQETQYF	TGTGCCAGCAGCCGAGACAGGTACCAAGAGACCCAGTACTTC
TRBV9	TRBJ2-3	.	.	14	CASSPERTSDTQYF	TGTGCCAGCAGCCCGGAACGGACTTCAGATACGCAGTATTTT
TRBV5-1	TRBJ2-3	TRBD2	.	17	CASSRTSGGSATDTQYF	TGCGCCAGCAGCCGGACTAGCGGGGGGTCAGCCACAGATACGCAGTATTTT
TRBV3-1/TRBV3-2	TRBJ2-5	TRBD2	.	16	CASSQGASGLQETQYF	TGTGCCAGCAGCCAAGGGGCTAGCGGCCTCCAAGAGACCCAGTACTTC
TRBV29-1	TRBJ2-2	.	.	15	CSASRGTGRTGELFF	TGCAGCGCCTCACGGGGAACAGGCCGCACCGGGGAGCTGTTTTTT
TRBV4-1	TRBJ1-1	TRBD1	.	12	CASSRTGQEAFF	TGCGCCAGCAGCCGGACGGGACAGGAAGCTTTCTTT
TRBV6-5	TRBJ2-7	.	.	15	CASKAYAFGSYEQYF	TGTGCCAGCAAGGCTTATGCGTTTGGCTCCTACGAGCAGTACTTC
TRBV7-9	TRBJ1-4	.	once	14	CASTHSLGDEKLFF	TGTGCCAGCACCCACTCCCTCGGGGATGAAAAACTGTTTTTT
TRBV5-1	TRBJ1-3	TRBD1	.	16	CASSLGTGGFRNTIYF	TGCGCCAGCAGCTTAGGGACAGGGGGCTTTCGGAACACCATATATTTT
TRBV15	TRBJ2-2	.	.	13	CATSPTRTGELFF	TGTGCCACCAGCCCGACCCGCACCGGGGAGCTGTTTTTT
TRBV27	TRBJ2-7	.	.	14	CASSLGQGTYEQYF	TGTGCCAGCAGTTTAGGGCAGGGGACTTACGAGCAGTACTTC
TRBV2	TRBJ1-2	.	.	11	CASARGDGYTF	TGTGCCAGCGCCAGGGGAGATGGCTACACCTTC
TRBV19	TRBJ1-1	TRBD1	.	13	CASSVGTGREAFF	TGTGCCAGTAGTGTCGGGACAGGGCGGGAAGCTTTCTTT
TRBV18	TRBJ2-7	.	.	15	CASSPSFSRSYEQYF	TGTGCCAGCTCACCGTCGTTCTCCCGTTCCTACGAGCAGTACTTC
TRBV7-9	TRBJ2-7	TRBD2	.	15	CASSPGTSGPYEQYF	TGTGCCAGCAGCCCCGGGACTAGCGGACCCTACGAGCAGTACTTC
TRBV10-3	TRBJ2-7	.	.	14	CAISASGGNYEQYF	TGTGCCATCAGCGCCTCAGGGGGGAACTACGAGCAGTACTTC
TRBV28	TRBJ1-2	TRBD1	.	14	CASSSWTGGWGYTF	TGTGCCAGCAGCTCCTGGACAGGGGGCTGGGGCTACACCTTC
TRBV2	TRBJ1-5	TRBD1	.	16	CASSNTGTGGYQPQHF	TGTGCCAGCAGTAATACAGGGACAGGGGGATATCAGCCCCAGCATTTT
TRBV5-6	TRBJ1-1	TRBD1	.	14	CASSPQGGNTEAFF	TGTGCCAGCAGCCCACAGGGGGGGAACACTGAAGCTTTCTTT
TRBV7-8	TRBJ2-7	TRBD1	.	14	CASSLGTGEGEQYF	TGTGCCAGCAGCTTAGGGACAGGGGAGGGCGAGCAGTACTTC
TRBV5-4	TRBJ1-2	TRBD1	.	15	CASSGGGGPTYGYTF	TGTGCCAGCAGCGGGGGAGGGGGCCCTACCTATGGCTACACCTTC
TRBV28	TRBJ2-7	TRBD2	.	15	CASTLGGSGIGEQYF	TGTGCCAGCACCCTGGGAGGAAGCGGGATAGGCGAGCAGTACTTC
TRBV3-1/TRBV3-2	TRBJ1-1	.	.	13	CASSPGEDTEAFF	TGTGCCAGCAGTCCCGGGGAGGACACTGAAGCTTTCTTT
TRBV12-3/TRBV12-4	TRBJ1-5	.	.	12	CASSLRGQPQHF	TGTGCCAGCAGTTTAAGGGGTCAGCCCCAGCATTTT
TRBV27	TRBJ1-2	.	.	16	CASSPPRRAGSNGYTF	TGTGCCAGCAGTCCCCCCCGCCGGGCAGGCAGTAATGGCTACACCTTC
TRBV28	TRBJ1-1	.	.	13	CASSVLWNTEAFF	TGTGCCAGCAGCGTCCTGTGGAACACTGAAGCTTTCTTT
TRBV2	TRBJ1-2	.	.	14	CASSHRLANYGYTF	TGTGCCAGCAGCCACAGGTTAGCTAACTATGGCTACACCTTC
TRBV6-5	TRBJ1-6	TRBD1	.	15	CASCRTGLGNSPLHF	TGTGCCAGCTGTAGGACAGGGTTAGGTAATTCACCCCTCCACTTT
TRBV2	TRBJ2-1	.	.	15	CASSALAPANNEQFF	TGTGCCAGCAGCGCCCTAGCGCCCGCTAACAATGAGCAGTTCTTC
TRBV5-1	TRBJ1-1	.	.	14	CASSSGVVGTEAFF	TGCGCCAGCAGCTCCGGCGTGGTGGGAACTGAAGCTTTCTTT
TRBV5-1	TRBJ2-5	.	.	14	CASSLGSGLFTQYF	TGCGCCAGCAGCTTGGGGTCCGGATTATTTACCCAGTACTTC
TRBV6-5	TRBJ1-5	.	.	12	CASSYHTGPQHF	TGTGCCAGCAGTTATCACACGGGTCCCCAGCATTTT
TRBV9	TRBJ2-5	TRBD2	.	17	CASSDGTSGGYQETQYF	TGTGCCAGCAGCGATGGGACTAGCGGGGGATACCAAGAGACCCAGTACTTC
TRBV5-6	TRBJ1-5	.	.	14	CASSLLGGKETQHF	TGTGCCAGCAGCTTGCTAGGGGGGAAGGAAACCCAGCATTTT
TRBV5-1	TRBJ2-5	.	.	13	CASSLATQETQYF	TGCGCCAGCAGCTTGGCCACGCAAGAGACCCAGTACTTC
TRBV5-1	TRBJ1-1	.	few	14	CASSLVGLNTEAFF	TGCGCCAGCAGCTTGGTTGGGCTGAACACTGAAGCTTTCTTT
TRBV5-1	TRBJ1-4	.	.	16	CASSLAAGPLAEKLFF	TGCGCCAGCAGTTTGGCTGCCGGACCCTTGGCTGAAAAACTGTTTTTT
TRBV11-2	TRBJ1-1	.	.	14	CASRSQLRGTEAFF	TGTGCCAGCAGGTCCCAACTACGGGGGACTGAAGCTTTCTTT
TRBV27	TRBJ2-2	TRBD1	.	16	CASSLGTGVPSRELFF	TGTGCCAGCAGTTTAGGGACAGGGGTACCCTCCCGGGAGCTGTTTTTT